One sample yielded the 3 T cell receptor beta chains listed below, sequenced in a study of cytomegalovirus exposure and HLA in healthy donors. PCR employed 60 Vbeta and 13 Jbeta primers. Repertoires were generated with immunoSEQ multiplex PCR, while TCRdb's copy carries only in-frame clones and drops some. Of approximately 100,000 clones listed, around 86% were seen once; the top ten hold around a tenth. The sequenced sample was PBMCs. The receptor set was obtained from a man younger than 40 in good health and CMV-seropositive.

In nucleotides, the CDR3 is TGTGCCAGCAGTTTTGGGCCAGGGGGATTACAAGAGACCCAGTACTTC. Translation: CASSFGPGGLQETQYF. The V gene is TRBV28, the J gene TRBJ2-5; 7 positions match TRBD1. J gave up 2 bases and V 3 bases, and 9 bases lay outside the gene matches. From germline, CDR1 is MDHEN and CDR2 SYDVKM. The CDR3 length is 16 residues.

The chain recombines TRBV7-3 with TRBJ2-7; D is possibly TRBD2 (5 bases). The CDR3 extends over 15 amino acids. Trimming stripped 1 base from V and 0 bases from J, with 10 bases between. The germline V gene encodes CDR1 SGHTA and CDR2 FQGTGA. CDR3 loop: CASSLRWGVSYEQYF. CDR3 DNA sequence: TGTGCCAGCAGCTTAAGGTGGGGAGTCTCCTACGAGCAGTACTTC.

The gene calls are TRBV7-9 and TRBJ1-5; a possible D gene is TRBD1 (6 bases). The germline V gene has CDR1 SEHNR and CDR2 FQNEAQ (reference sequence). V was clipped by 1 base and J by 5 bases, with 6 bases between them. The CDR3 length is 13 residues. In nucleotides, the CDR3 is TGTGCCAGCAGCTTAGAGGGGGATCAGCCCCAGCATTTT. This gives the protein CASSLEGDQPQHF.